These 29 T cell receptor beta chains were all obtained from the same sample, sequenced in a study of shared clonotypes between healthy human individuals. Libraries were prepared by immunoSEQ multiplex PCR; TCRdb keeps only in-frame clonotypes and omits some of them. In the table there are about 980,000 clones, over 60% of which are singletons. Sequenced: memory CD4+ T cells sorted from blood. Subset defined: CD45RA-negative fraction. These receptors all stem from a man between 18 and 29 years old in good health.

The chain uses TRBV7-3 and TRBJ1-1; D gene uncertain. Germline CDR1 reads SGHTA; CDR2 reads FQGTGA. The V end lost 4 bases, the J end lost 1 base, and 16 bases lay between the germline ends. CDR3 length: 16 residues. The CDR3 sequence is CASSSYRFSSNTEAFF. CDR3 DNA sequence: TGTGCCAGCAGCTCCTACCGGTTCTCCTCGAACACTGAAGCTTTCTTT.

The chain uses TRBV5-4 and TRBJ1-6, with TRBD1 as a possible D gene (6 bases). CDR1 is SGHNT, CDR2 YYREEE, per germline (reference sequence). The length of the CDR3 is 15 residues. V lost 1 base to trimming and J lost 5 bases, with 10 bases between them. The CDR3 DNA reads TGTGCCAGCAGCTTGAAAGGGGGTAATAATTCACCCCTCCACTTT. This sequence encodes CASSLKGGNNSPLHF.

The genes are TRBV7-2 and TRBJ2-1; 11 positions match TRBD2. The CDR3 has 15 residues. Germline loops: CDR1 SGHTA, CDR2 FQGNSA. With 4 bases clipped from V and 8 bases from J, the junction kept 7 bases outside the gene matches. The CDR3 loop reads CASSSPGLAEDEQFF. The DNA for the CDR3 is TGTGCCAGCAGCTCCCCGGGACTAGCGGAAGATGAGCAGTTCTTC.

The chain uses TRBV28 and TRBJ2-3; 7 bases map to TRBD2. The CDR3 consists of 14 residues. Germline V gene lookup returns CDR1 MDHEN and CDR2 SYDVKM. V lost 6 bases to trimming and J lost 3 bases; unmatched junction nucleotides: 6. CDR3 sequence: CASSLAVRTDTQYF. CDR3 nucleotide sequence: TGTGCCAGCAGCCTAGCGGTAAGGACAGATACGCAGTATTTT.

Comments on this clone: Other DNA sequences of this sample code for an identical CDR3. The chain couples TRBV11-3 to TRBJ2-3; D unclear. This CDR3 contains 14 residues. Germline loops: CDR1 SGHNT, CDR2 YENEEA. V lost 0 bases to trimming and J lost 0 bases, with 4 bases between them. CDR3 nucleotides: TGTGCCAGCAGCTTAGACGGCAGCACAGATACGCAGTATTTT. Translation gives CASSLDGSTDTQYF.

The V gene is TRBV5-1, the J gene TRBJ2-1, with 9 bases identical to TRBD2. The V gene end was trimmed by 5 bases and the J gene end by 5 bases; junction bases not matched to a gene: 8. Germline loops: CDR1 SGHRS, CDR2 YFSETQ. The CDR3 is 15 residues long. This chain's CDR3 is CASSNSGGRNNEQFF. CDR3 coding DNA: TGCGCCAGCAGTAATAGCGGGGGCCGTAACAATGAGCAGTTCTTC.

The J gene is TRBJ1-3, the V gene TRBV14; no clear D. CDR1 is SGHDN and CDR2 is FVKESK in the germline V gene. V gave up 10 bases and J gave up 4 bases, with 11 bases separating them. The CDR3 runs 12 residues. The DNA for the CDR3 is TGTGCCATCTCGTACTTCGGAAACACCATATATTTT. Its protein product is CAISYFGNTIYF.

The chain employs TRBV6-6 and TRBJ2-7, with a tentative D call TRBD1 (5 bases). Trimming took off 3 bases at V and 3 bases at J, with 15 bases between the two ends. The CDR3 covers 15 residues. The germline V gene has CDR1 MNHNY and CDR2 SVGAGI (reference sequence). The CDR3 loop is CASSYKGQGYYEQYF. DNA of the CDR3: TGTGCCAGCAGTTATAAGGGCCAGGGTTACTACGAGCAGTACTTC.

The CDR3 loop is CASSDWEAAYEQYF. CDR3 DNA sequence: TGTGCCAGCAGCGACTGGGAGGCAGCCTACGAGCAGTACTTC. The gene calls are TRBV4-2 and TRBJ2-7, with D perhaps TRBD2 (6 bases). V was pared by 5 bases and J by 2 bases, with 13 bases between. CDR1 LGHNA and CDR2 YNFKEQ come from the germline V gene. The length of the CDR3 is 14 residues.

V gene TRBV6-1 combines with J gene TRBJ2-7; TRBD2 might be the D (5 bases). With 10 bases removed from V and 2 bases from J, the gap between germline ends came to 18 bases. CDR3 length: 14 residues. The V gene's germline CDR1 is MNHNS and CDR2 SASEGT. CDR3 nucleotides: TGTGCCACCGCCTCGGCGGGTAATGCCTACGAGCAGTACTTC. Translated, it gives CATASAGNAYEQYF.

The chain is built from TRBV2 and TRBJ2-2; D is uncertain. The CDR3 totals 13 residues. Germline values: CDR1 SNHLY, CDR2 FYNNEI. The V and J ends lost 0 bases and 5 bases respectively, with 4 bases between them. Here the CDR3 reads CASSEAKTGELFF. The CDR3 region has the DNA TGTGCCAGCAGTGAAGCAAAGACCGGGGAGCTGTTTTTT.

The chain joins TRBV29-1 to TRBJ2-7; no clear D gene. Germline V CDR1 and CDR2: SQVTM, ANQGSEA. This CDR3 spans 12 amino acids. V was clipped by 3 bases and J by 5 bases, with 11 bases between them. This chain's CDR3 is CSVEVVRNEQYF. The CDR3 nucleotides are TGCAGCGTTGAGGTCGTGCGGAACGAGCAGTACTTC.

This clone occurred many times. V and J are TRBV30 and TRBJ1-1; D is unresolved. Germline CDR1 GTSNPN, CDR2 SVGIG (reference sequence). This CDR3 contains 15 residues. Trimming took off 0 bases at V and 0 bases at J, with 11 bases between the two ends. The CDR3 reads CAWSVSSTMNTEAFF. DNA for the CDR3: TGTGCCTGGAGTGTTTCTTCCACCATGAACACTGAAGCTTTCTTT.

Concerning this clone: The junction shows a germline mismatch at one end, possibly a read error. This specimen includes other DNA sequences encoding the same CDR3. The chain joins TRBV7-7 to TRBJ1-1, with D tentatively TRBD1 (5 bases). Per the germline V gene, CDR1 is SSHAT and CDR2 is FNYEAQ (reference sequence). The CDR3 sequence is 13 residues long. The CDR3 DNA is TGTGCTAGCAGCTTAGGACAGAACACTGAAGCTTTCTTT. Its translation is CASSLGQNTEAFF. Together with reference TRBV7-7 and TRBJ1-1, the CDR3 gives the full variable domain: GAGVSQSPRYKVTKRGQDVTLRCDPISSHATLYWYQQALGQGPEFLTYFNYEAQPDKSGLPSDRFSAERPEGSISTLTIQRTEQRDSAMYRCASSLGQNTEAFFGQGTRLTVV.

The rearrangement links TRBV30 to TRBJ1-5; 7 bases agree with TRBD1. V shed 5 bases, J shed 11 bases, and the junction held 18 bases outside the gene matches. The CDR3 loop spans 15 amino acids. Germline V gives CDR1 GTSNPN, CDR2 SVGIG (reference sequence). CDR3 nucleotides: TGTGCCTGGGGAAGAAGTGACAGGGAAAATAGGGCCCAGCATTTT. It translates to CAWGRSDRENRAQHF.

Turning to this clone: Different DNA sequences within this sample yield the same CDR3. For the CDR3, the DNA is TGTGCCAGCAGTGACAGGGTCGGGGGCTACACCTTC. It codes for CASSDRVGGYTF. The chain is built from TRBV2 and TRBJ1-2; possibly TRBD1 for D (5 bases). Germline V gives CDR1 SNHLY, CDR2 FYNNEI. The CDR3 consists of 12 residues. V lost 3 bases, J lost 8 bases, and 10 bases lay in between.

This sequence joins TRBV6-1 and TRBJ2-7; 8 nucleotides agree with TRBD2. The CDR3 is made up of 13 amino acids. Trimming cost V 6 bases and J 5 bases; bases outside gene matches: 6. In germline, CDR1 is MNHNS, CDR2 SASEGT. DNA of the CDR3: TGTGCCAGCAGATCTTCGGGGGGGCACGAGCAGTACTTC. This encodes CASRSSGGHEQYF.

The rearrangement joins TRBV7-9 to TRBJ2-1; TRBD2 matches at 9 bases. Germline values: CDR1 SEHNR, CDR2 FQNEAQ (reference sequence). With V trimmed by 3 bases and J by 8 bases, 11 bases remained unmatched. The CDR3 runs to 16 residues. CDR3 loop: CASSLFASGRIDEQFF. CDR3 DNA sequence: TGTGCCAGCAGCTTGTTTGCCAGCGGGAGGATCGATGAGCAGTTCTTC. The whole variable domain, filled in from reference TRBV7-9 and TRBJ2-1, reads DTGVSQNPRHKITKRGQNVTFRCDPISEHNRLYWYRQTLGQGPEFLTYFQNEAQLEKSRLLSDRFSAERPKGSFSTLEIQRTEQGDSAMYLCASSLFASGRIDEQFFGPGTRLTVL.

The rearrangement uses TRBV7-9 and TRBJ1-4, with a tentative D call TRBD1 (6 bases). V gave up 7 bases and J gave up 9 bases, with 24 bases separating them. The CDR3 is 16 residues long. Germline V gene lookup returns CDR1 SEHNR and CDR2 FQNEAQ (reference sequence). CDR3 nucleotide sequence: TGTGCCAGCACCCTGACAGGCGACTCCTCTCTAAAAAAACTGTTTTTT. This translates into CASTLTGDSSLKKLFF.

The chain carries TRBV29-1 and TRBJ2-7; the D gene is possibly TRBD2 (6 bases). Trimming left V 3 bases short and J 3 bases short, with 9 bases between. In germline, CDR1 is SQVTM, CDR2 ANQGSEA. The CDR3 is 12 amino acids. The CDR3 sequence: CSVDEGGYEQYF. DNA of the CDR3: TGCAGCGTTGATGAGGGAGGCTACGAGCAGTACTTC.

This chain uses TRBV28 with TRBJ1-5; weak D call: TRBD1 (6 bases). The CDR3 runs 14 residues. Per germline, CDR1 MDHEN and CDR2 SYDVKM. Trimming pared 5 bases from V and 3 bases from J, leaving 11 bases between. CDR3 DNA: TGTGCCAGCAGTATAGGACAGCTCAATCAGCCCCAGCATTTT. Translating gives CASSIGQLNQPQHF.

The rearrangement links TRBV4-1 to TRBJ1-4, with unresolved D. The germline V gene encodes CDR1 MGHRA and CDR2 YSYEKL. V dropped 0 bases and J dropped 8 bases, with 4 bases sitting between them. This CDR3 spans 12 amino acids. Here the CDR3 reads CASSQDWEKLFF. CDR3 DNA: TGCGCCAGCAGCCAAGACTGGGAAAAACTGTTTTTT.

This chain connects TRBV6-6 to TRBJ2-7; TRBD2 agrees at 13 bases. J gave up 6 bases and V 5 bases, and 4 bases lay outside the gene matches. Germline V gene data show CDR1 as MNHNY and CDR2 as SVGAGI (reference sequence). This CDR3 is 14 amino acids long. CDR3: CASSRLAGGPEQYF. CDR3 nucleotide sequence: TGTGCCAGCAGTCGACTAGCGGGGGGCCCCGAGCAGTACTTC.

This clone has only one observation. The V and J genes are TRBV27 and TRBJ1-1; D ambiguous. This CDR3 is built from 13 residues. V gave up 5 bases and J gave up 5 bases, with 12 bases separating them. Germline assignment: CDR1 MNHEY and CDR2 SMNVEV (reference sequence). CDR3 sequence: CASSERMWTEAFF. The CDR3 nucleotides read TGTGCCAGCAGTGAAAGGATGTGGACTGAAGCTTTCTTT.

About this clone: Other DNA variants within this sample encode the same CDR3. The chain carries TRBV30 and TRBJ2-7; tentative D call: TRBD2 (5 bases). Trimming cost V 0 bases and J 3 bases, with 9 bases left between them. This CDR3 has 13 residues. CDR1 is GTSNPN and CDR2 is SVGIG in the germline V gene (reference sequence). CDR3 amino acids: CAWSVAGGYEQYF. The CDR3 bases are TGTGCCTGGAGTGTCGCAGGAGGCTACGAGCAGTACTTC.

The rearrangement uses TRBV4-3 and TRBJ2-1, with D unresolved. CDR1 and CDR2 (germline): LGHNA, YSLEER. The V and J ends lost 1 base and 0 bases respectively, with 13 bases between them. The CDR3 covers 17 residues. CDR3 region: CASSQGSVLSSYNEQFF. Written as DNA, the CDR3 is TGCGCCAGCAGCCAAGGTAGTGTGCTGAGCTCCTACAATGAGCAGTTCTTC.

The J gene is TRBJ1-2, the V gene TRBV10-1, with D possibly being TRBD1 (6 bases). The germline V gene has CDR1 WNHNN and CDR2 SYGVQD (reference sequence). This CDR3 region has 13 residues. V was shortened by 6 bases and J by 2 bases, with 10 bases between the two germline ends. The CDR3 reads CASSSGANYGYTF. In DNA, the CDR3 is TGCGCCAGCAGCTCAGGGGCGAACTATGGCTACACCTTC.

V usage is TRBV7-2 and J usage is TRBJ2-2, with TRBD2 matching 9 bases. From germline, CDR1 is SGHTA and CDR2 FQGNSA. The CDR3 totals 15 residues. J gave up 6 bases and V 2 bases, and 4 bases lay outside the gene matches. The CDR3 DNA follows: TGTGCCAGCAGCTTATTTAGCGGGAGTGCCGGGGAGCTGTTTTTT. The encoded protein is CASSLFSGSAGELFF.

DNA for the CDR3: TGTGCCAGCAGCCCCCGACAGGGTCTAACCTACGAGCAGTACTTC. It codes for CASSPRQGLTYEQYF. The rearrangement links TRBV14 to TRBJ2-7, with 7 bases identical to TRBD1. The CDR3 length is 15 residues. Germline-derived CDR1 and CDR2 are SGHDN and FVKESK. The junction had 8 bases not matched to a gene; V was cut back by 4 bases and J by 2 bases.